Shown below are 27 T cell receptor beta chains from a single sample sequenced in a study of long-term antiretroviral therapy in people with HIV. The assay used was immunoSEQ (version v3.0), run at survey level. The data were produced by immunoSEQ multiplex PCR, yet TCRdb's version contains in-frame clones alone and is incomplete. Here the sample spans some 35,000 clones, about 70% being singletons. Sequenced material: unsorted PBMCs, taken 3 years after starting antiretroviral therapy. These receptors all stem from a man aged 45-65 years with HIV.

This clone was recorded once. V gene TRBV28 combines with J gene TRBJ2-7, with 9 nucleotides matching TRBD2. The junction had 7 bases not matched to a gene; V was cut back by 6 bases and J by 1 base. This CDR3 spans 15 amino acids. From germline, CDR1 is MDHEN and CDR2 SYDVKM. CDR3 region: CASRPRTSVSYEQYF. CDR3 sequence (DNA): TGTGCCAGCAGGCCCCGGACTAGCGTATCCTACGAGCAGTACTTC.

This clone was detected only once. The chain recombines TRBV27 with TRBJ1-2; D may be TRBD1 (5 bases). CDR3 length: 14 amino acids. Germline values: CDR1 MNHEY, CDR2 SMNVEV (reference sequence). Trimming removed 5 bases at V and 2 bases at J, with 12 bases between. This chain's CDR3 is CASSVRRGNYGYTF. In nucleotides, the CDR3 is TGTGCCAGCAGTGTCCGACGGGGCAACTATGGCTACACCTTC.

The table lists this clone with a few counts. V is TRBV19 and J is TRBJ2-7; 7 nucleotides line up with TRBD1. This CDR3 has 14 amino acids. Germline V lookup: CDR1 LNHDA, CDR2 SQIVND (reference sequence). The junction had 7 bases not matched to a gene; V was cut back by 1 base and J by 7 bases. The CDR3 here is CASSIGGTAPEQYF. The CDR3 nucleotides read TGTGCCAGTAGTATAGGAGGGACAGCCCCGGAGCAGTACTTC.

The J gene is TRBJ2-3, the V gene TRBV5-1, with 7 bases identical to TRBD1. V was clipped by 4 bases and J by 0 bases; unmatched bases: 5. The germline gives CDR1 SGHRS, CDR2 YFSETQ. This CDR3 contains 15 residues. CDR3 residues: CASSARQGSTDTQYF. The CDR3 DNA follows: TGCGCCAGCAGCGCCAGACAGGGCAGCACAGATACGCAGTATTTT.

The chain is built from TRBV5-6 and TRBJ2-7, with D unresolved. Germline loops: CDR1 SGHDT, CDR2 YYEEEE. This CDR3 comprises 13 residues. V lost 4 bases and J 0 bases, leaving 8 bases between the germline ends. This chain's CDR3 is CASSPRSSYEQYF. For the CDR3, the DNA is TGTGCCAGCAGCCCCAGGAGCTCCTACGAGCAGTACTTC.

The J gene is TRBJ2-3, the V gene TRBV4-3; possibly TRBD1 for D (6 bases). This CDR3 has 18 amino acids. The germline V gene encodes CDR1 LGHNA and CDR2 YSLEER. V dropped 1 base and J dropped 0 bases, with 17 bases sitting between them. The CDR3 nucleotides read TGCGCCAGCAGCCAAGCCCGGGACATAATTCCTAGCACAGATACGCAGTATTTT. Translating gives CASSQARDIIPSTDTQYF.

The chain links TRBV27 to TRBJ2-7, with D hard to call. The CDR3 extends over 13 amino acids. The V end was cut by 0 bases, the J end by 5 bases, with 8 bases between. Germline V gene lookup returns CDR1 MNHEY and CDR2 SMNVEV (reference sequence). For the CDR3, the DNA is TGTGCCAGCAGTTTATCGAAATTAAACGAGCAGTACTTC. Translation gives CASSLSKLNEQYF.

The genes are TRBV5-3 and TRBJ2-5; unclear D gene. TRBV5-3 is an ORF, with its function uncertain. The germline V and J ends were trimmed by 0 bases and 5 bases, with 11 bases remaining between them. The CDR3 is 14 residues long. The CDR3, as DNA: TGTGCCAGAAGCTTGGAGTTTCATTGGGAGACCCAGTACTTC. Translating it yields CARSLEFHWETQYF.

The chain joins TRBV29-1 to TRBJ2-1, with D unclear. CDR1 SQVTM and CDR2 ANQGSEA come from the germline V gene. This CDR3 contains 12 residues. V shed 3 bases and J shed 4 bases, with 7 bases lying between them. The CDR3 sequence is CSVDLLYNEQFF. The CDR3 coding sequence is TGCAGCGTTGACCTATTGTACAATGAGCAGTTCTTC.

This clone was counted only a few times. The identical CDR3 is also encoded by other nucleotide sequences in the sample. The gene calls are TRBV19 and TRBJ2-7; TRBD1 agrees at 9 bases. With V trimmed by 7 bases and J by 1 base, 2 bases remained unmatched. This CDR3 spans 13 amino acids. From germline, CDR1 is LNHDA and CDR2 SQIVND (reference sequence). Written as DNA, the CDR3 is TGTGCCAGTAAGGGGACAGGGTCCTACGAGCAGTACTTC. This encodes CASKGTGSYEQYF. The whole variable domain, filled in from reference TRBV19 and TRBJ2-7, reads DGGITQSPKYLFRKEGQNVTLSCEQNLNHDAMYWYRQDPGQGLRLIYYSQIVNDFQKGDIAEGYSVSREKKESFPLTVTSAQKNPTAFYLCASKGTGSYEQYFGPGTRLTVT.

This rearrangement joins TRBV7-2 to TRBJ2-1; a possible D gene is TRBD2 (5 bases). Trimming left V 4 bases short and J 10 bases short, with 14 bases between. Germline V lookup: CDR1 SGHTA, CDR2 FQGNSA. The CDR3 contains 13 residues. CDR3 protein: CASSSARREEQFF. The CDR3 bases are TGTGCCAGCAGCTCTGCCCGACGGGAAGAGCAGTTCTTC.

This chain uses TRBV6-5 with TRBJ2-3; D perhaps matches TRBD2 (5 bases). The CDR3 runs to 13 residues. The germline V gene encodes CDR1 MNHEY and CDR2 SVGAGI. V gave up 6 bases and J gave up 6 bases, with 13 bases separating them. This CDR3 is CASRATTADTQYF. CDR3 coding DNA: TGTGCCAGCAGGGCGACTACGGCGGATACGCAGTATTTT.

This chain links TRBV9 with TRBJ1-1; D uncertain. Trimming stripped 4 bases from V and 7 bases from J, with 11 bases between. From germline, CDR1 is SGDLS and CDR2 YYNGEE. The CDR3 contains 12 residues. Written as DNA, the CDR3 is TGTGCCAGCAGCTCCACCGGGATTGAAGCTTTCTTT. Its protein product is CASSSTGIEAFF.

The gene calls are TRBV11-2 and TRBJ2-3; the D gene is possibly TRBD1 (5 bases). The CDR3 has 13 amino acids. Per germline, CDR1 SGHAT and CDR2 FQNNGV. Trimming stripped 1 base from V and 4 bases from J, with 6 bases between. CDR3 in DNA: TGTGCCAGCAGCTTAGGCAGGGCAGATACGCAGTATTTT. This sequence encodes CASSLGRADTQYF. Combining the CDR3 with reference TRBV11-2 and TRBJ2-3 gives the whole variable domain EAGVAQSPRYKIIEKRQSVAFWCNPISGHATLYWYQQILGQGPKLLIQFQNNGVVDDSQLPKDRFSAERLKGVDSTLKIQPAKLEDSAVYLCASSLGRADTQYFGPGTRLTVL.

This clone has a handful of counts. This chain links TRBV13 with TRBJ1-1; D gene unclear. This CDR3 contains 15 residues. The V gene lost 4 bases and the J gene lost 1 base, with 13 bases spanning the gap. CDR1 PRHDT and CDR2 FYEKMQ come from the germline V gene (reference sequence). CDR3 sequence: CASSSAINQNTEAFF. The CDR3 region has the DNA TGTGCCAGCAGCTCAGCCATCAACCAGAACACTGAAGCTTTCTTT.

V gene TRBV9 combines with J gene TRBJ2-3; D is undetermined. V was trimmed by 0 bases and J by 2 bases, leaving 16 bases between them. This CDR3 comprises 17 residues. Per the germline V gene, CDR1 is SGDLS and CDR2 is YYNGEE. CDR3: CASSVEGRRGLTDTQYF. DNA for the CDR3: TGTGCCAGCAGCGTAGAGGGAAGGCGAGGTCTCACAGATACGCAGTATTTT. Combining the CDR3 with reference TRBV9 and TRBJ2-3 gives the whole variable domain DSGVTQTPKHLITATGQRVTLRCSPRSGDLSVYWYQQSLDQGLQFLIQYYNGEERAKGNILERFSAQQFPDLHSELNLSSLELGDSALYFCASSVEGRRGLTDTQYFGPGTRLTVL.

The V call is TRBV7-8, the J call TRBJ1-5; weak D call: TRBD1 (6 bases). V was trimmed by 5 bases and J by 1 base, leaving 18 bases between them. CDR1 SGHVS and CDR2 FQNEAQ come from the germline V gene. The CDR3 has 17 amino acids. Here the CDR3 DNA reads TGTGCCAGCAGCCTCAACTCCCAGGGGCGAAGCAATCAGCCCCAGCATTTT. Encoded protein: CASSLNSQGRSNQPQHF.

The chain carries TRBV5-1 and TRBJ2-2; 8 bases map to TRBD2. Germline CDR1 is SGHRS and CDR2 is YFSETQ. The CDR3 is 17 residues long. The junction had 9 bases not matched to a gene; V was cut back by 0 bases and J by 5 bases. CDR3: CASSLAKRGKWTGELFF. CDR3 DNA: TGCGCCAGCAGCTTGGCAAAGCGGGGGAAGTGGACCGGGGAGCTGTTTTTT.

The V gene is TRBV28, the J gene TRBJ1-4; D gene unclear. V gave up 7 bases and J gave up 8 bases, with 17 bases separating them. This CDR3 is built from 14 residues. Germline loops: CDR1 MDHEN, CDR2 SYDVKM. CDR3 region: CASTGPGKDEKLFF. CDR3 nucleotide sequence: TGTGCCAGCACTGGACCGGGAAAGGACGAAAAACTGTTTTTT.

The rearrangement joins TRBV27 to TRBJ2-7; TRBD1 agrees at 7 bases. CDR1 MNHEY and CDR2 SMNVEV come from the germline V gene (reference sequence). V shed 8 bases and J 2 bases; nucleotides not matched to a gene: 9. The CDR3 totals 14 residues. CDR3 nucleotides: TGTGCCAGCGGGTTGACAGGGACGACCTACGAGCAGTACTTC. Protein product: CASGLTGTTYEQYF.

The gene calls are TRBV7-2 and TRBJ2-2, with D possibly matching TRBD1 (6 bases). Germline V gene data show CDR1 as SGHTA and CDR2 as FQGNSA. The germline V and J ends were trimmed by 1 base and 4 bases, with 10 bases remaining between them. This CDR3 region has 15 residues. The DNA of the CDR3 is TGTGCCAGCAGCTTAGGAGGACAGCTCACCGGGGAGCTGTTTTTT. Protein product: CASSLGGQLTGELFF.

CDR3 bases: TGTGCCAGCAGCCCCGGGACTAGCGATCAAGAGACCCAGTACTTC. As protein: CASSPGTSDQETQYF. The V call is TRBV7-3, the J call TRBJ2-5, with 10 bases lining up with TRBD2. Germline V gene lookup returns CDR1 SGHTA and CDR2 FQGTGA. V was pared by 5 bases and J by 2 bases, with 5 bases of the junction left unmatched. The CDR3 has 15 amino acids. The complete variable domain, with remaining parts taken from reference TRBV7-3 and TRBJ2-5, reads GAGVSQTPSNKVTEKGKYVELRCDPISGHTALYWYRQSLGQGPEFLIYFQGTGAADDSGLPNDRFFAVRPEGSVSTLKIQRTERGDSAVYLCASSPGTSDQETQYFGPGTRLLVL.

This clone was observed a handful of times. The rearrangement joins TRBV28 to TRBJ1-1; a possible D gene is TRBD1 (5 bases). The germline V and J ends were trimmed by 5 bases and 3 bases, with 10 bases remaining between them. The CDR3 spans 13 residues. From germline, CDR1 is MDHEN and CDR2 SYDVKM. The CDR3 loop reads CASSPGGDTEAFF. The CDR3 DNA follows: TGTGCCAGCAGTCCGGGGGGGGACACTGAAGCTTTCTTT.

This clone showed up just a few times. The rearrangement joins TRBV7-2 to TRBJ1-1; maybe TRBD1 (5 bases). This CDR3 has 15 amino acids. Looked up from germline, CDR1 is SGHTA and CDR2 is FQGNSA. Trimming pared 3 bases from V and 4 bases from J, leaving 15 bases between. This CDR3 reads CASSFQGLTGTEAFF. The CDR3 bases are TGTGCCAGCAGCTTCCAGGGCTTGACGGGCACTGAAGCTTTCTTT.

The chain has TRBV28 and TRBJ2-7; D call uncertain. CDR1 is MDHEN and CDR2 is SYDVKM in the germline V gene. V lost 3 bases to trimming and J lost 4 bases, with 7 bases between them. The CDR3 length is 12 residues. CDR3 protein: CASSFRPYEQYF. For the CDR3, the DNA is TGTGCCAGCAGTTTCCGGCCTTACGAGCAGTACTTC.

The rearrangement joins TRBV27 to TRBJ2-1; no clear D. Trimming shortened V by 8 bases and J by 3 bases, and 5 bases separated the two germline ends. CDR1 MNHEY and CDR2 SMNVEV come from the germline V gene (reference sequence). The CDR3 is 11 residues long. The chain's CDR3 is CASGVYNEQFF. CDR3 sequence (DNA): TGTGCCAGCGGGGTCTACAATGAGCAGTTCTTC.

J is TRBJ2-1 and V is TRBV4-3, with unresolved D. The length of the CDR3 is 15 residues. CDR1 and CDR2 (germline): LGHNA, YSLEER. With 0 bases removed from V and 5 bases from J, the gap between germline ends came to 11 bases. In DNA form, the CDR3 reads TGCGCCAGCAGCCAAGATGGGTTCGGTGACAATGAGCAGTTCTTC. This translates into CASSQDGFGDNEQFF.